The 8 T cell receptor beta chains reported below all come from one sample, sequenced in a study of early T cells in non-severe SARS-CoV-2 infection. In TCRdb, the 5' RACE reads were re-called with MiXCR into one record per CDR3 protein. The sample consists of roughly 68,000 distinct CDR3 sequences, 4.9% of them appearing once. The sample was whole blood. These receptors originate from an adult who was a healthcare worker with PCR-confirmed SARS-CoV-2 infection or an uninfected control (not recorded which).

This chain uses TRBV14 with TRBJ1-6; possibly TRBD1 for D (5 bases). In germline, CDR1 is SGHDN, CDR2 FVKESK. The CDR3 loop spans 17 amino acids. Trimming took off 0 bases at V and 4 bases at J, with 13 bases between the two ends. CDR3 region: CASSQESWGRYNSPLHF. CDR3 bases: TGTGCCAGCAGCCAAGAATCGTGGGGCAGATATAATTCACCCCTCCACTTT.

This clonotype was recorded at least ten times. CDR3 amino acids: CSARGTREQFF. CDR3 bases: TGCAGTGCCCGAGGGACTAGGGAGCAGTTCTTC. The gene calls are TRBV20-1 and TRBJ2-1; 8 nucleotides match TRBD2. This CDR3 has 11 amino acids. V was pared by 6 bases and J by 10 bases, with 5 bases of the junction left unmatched. Germline V gene sequence: CDR1 DFQATT, CDR2 SNEGSKA (reference sequence).

In its sample, this clonotype was seen many times. The chain joins TRBV12-3 or TRBV12-4 to TRBJ2-7; 7 bases map to TRBD1. This CDR3 has 15 amino acids. V shed 6 bases, J shed 5 bases, and the junction held 13 bases outside the gene matches. CDR3 region: CASRTDRFGSDEQYF. In DNA, the CDR3 is TGTGCCAGCAGGACGGACAGGTTTGGCTCGGACGAGCAGTACTTC.

This clonotype was detected many times. V gene TRBV10-3 combines with J gene TRBJ2-2; no definite D call. Germline values: CDR1 ENHRY, CDR2 SYGVKD. Trimming removed 6 bases from V and 0 bases from J, with 14 bases in between. The CDR3 contains 16 residues. In DNA, the CDR3 is TGTGCCATCAGGGCAAATCAGGCTACGAACACCGGGGAGCTGTTTTTT. Translation: CAIRANQATNTGELFF.

The sample holds many counts of this clonotype. The chain uses TRBV4-2 and TRBJ1-1, with D maybe TRBD1 (5 bases). V was shortened by 1 base and J by 0 bases, with 12 bases between the two germline ends. Per germline, CDR1 LGHNA and CDR2 YNFKEQ. The CDR3 covers 16 residues. The CDR3 bases are TGTGCCAGCAGCCAAGGTGGAGACAGTATGAACACTGAAGCTTTCTTT. Its protein product is CASSQGGDSMNTEAFF.

This clonotype was recorded a few times. V is TRBV4-2 and J is TRBJ2-3; D remains unclear. The CDR3 is 15 residues long. Germline V lookup: CDR1 LGHNA, CDR2 YNFKEQ. The ends were cut back, 5 bases at V and 2 bases at J, with 14 bases in the middle. CDR3 DNA: TGTGCCAGCAGCTCCCTCCTTGTGCTCACAGATACGCAGTATTTT. It yields the protein CASSSLLVLTDTQYF.

This clonotype was seen ten or more times. The genes are TRBV5-6 and TRBJ1-5, with TRBD1 matching 7 bases. J was trimmed by 4 bases and V by 0 bases; bases with no gene match: 7. This CDR3 has 16 amino acids. Looked up from germline, CDR1 is SGHDT and CDR2 is YYEEEE. The CDR3 sequence: CASSLGQGGNNQPQHF. The DNA for the CDR3 is TGTGCCAGCAGCTTGGGACAGGGAGGAAATAATCAGCCCCAGCATTTT. Variable domain in full (rest from reference TRBV5-6 and TRBJ1-5): DAGVTQSPTHLIKTRGQQVTLRCSPKSGHDTVSWYQQALGQGPQFIFQYYEEEERQRGNFPDRFSGHQFPNYSSELNVNALLLGDSALYLCASSLGQGGNNQPQHFGDGTRLSIL.

This clonotype was counted at least ten times. The genes are TRBV7-2 and TRBJ2-1; D is possibly TRBD2 (5 bases). CDR1 is SGHTA and CDR2 is FQGNSA in the germline V gene. This CDR3 contains 13 residues. With 5 bases removed from V and 6 bases from J, the gap between germline ends came to 11 bases. CDR3 bases: TGTGCCAGCAGCGAGGACTGGATCAATGAGCAGTTCTTC. The encoded protein is CASSEDWINEQFF. Using reference TRBV7-2 and TRBJ2-1 for the parts outside the CDR3, the full variable domain is GAGVSQSPSNKVTEKGKDVELRCDPISGHTALYWYRQSLGQGLEFLIYFQGNSAPDKSGLPSDRFSAERTGGSVSTLTIQRTQQEDSAVYLCASSEDWINEQFFGPGTRLTVL.